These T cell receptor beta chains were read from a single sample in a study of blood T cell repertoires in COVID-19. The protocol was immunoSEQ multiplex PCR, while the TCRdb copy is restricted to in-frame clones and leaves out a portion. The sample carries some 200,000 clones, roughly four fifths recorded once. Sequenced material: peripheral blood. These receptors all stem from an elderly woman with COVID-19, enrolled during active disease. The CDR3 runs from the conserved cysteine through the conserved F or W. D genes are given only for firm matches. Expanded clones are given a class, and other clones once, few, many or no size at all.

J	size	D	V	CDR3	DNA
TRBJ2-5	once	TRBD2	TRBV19	CASSRTSEETQYF	TGTGCCAGTAGTCGGACTAGCGAAGAGACCCAGTACTTC
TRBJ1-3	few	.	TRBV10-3	CAISESRNSGNTIYF	TGTGCCATCAGTGAGTCGAGGAACTCTGGAAACACCATATATTTT
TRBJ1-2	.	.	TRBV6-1	CASSEQGLGYTF	TGTGCCAGCAGTGAACAGGGCCTTGGCTACACCTTC
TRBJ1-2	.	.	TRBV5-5	CASSLGTVVNYGYTF	TGTGCCAGCAGCTTGGGGACAGTAGTTAACTATGGCTACACCTTC
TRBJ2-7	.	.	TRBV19	CASSNRHFSYEQYF	TGTGCCAGTAGTAACCGACATTTTTCCTACGAGCAGTACTTC
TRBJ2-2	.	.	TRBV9	CASSVSGQPTGELFF	TGTGCCAGCAGCGTATCCGGACAGCCCACCGGGGAGCTGTTTTTT
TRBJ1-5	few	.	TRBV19	CASSPPAGYQPQHF	TGTGCCAGTAGCCCGCCGGCAGGATACCAGCCCCAGCATTTT
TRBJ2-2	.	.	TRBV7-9	CASSFLTGELFF	TGTGCCAGCAGCTTCCTCACCGGGGAGCTGTTTTTT
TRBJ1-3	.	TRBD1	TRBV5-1	CASSLRQGDGNTIYF	TGCGCCAGCAGCTTACGACAGGGAGATGGAAACACCATATATTTT
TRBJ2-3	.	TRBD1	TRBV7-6	CASSLWGTGTGVTDTQYF	TGTGCCAGCAGCTTGTGGGGAACCGGGACAGGGGTTACAGATACGCAGTATTTT
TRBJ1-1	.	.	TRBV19	CASSILPEATEAFF	TGTGCCAGTAGTATTCTTCCGGAGGCCACTGAAGCTTTCTTT
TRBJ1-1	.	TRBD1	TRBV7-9	CASSFTGARNTEAFF	TGTGCCAGCAGTTTTACAGGGGCGAGGAACACTGAAGCTTTCTTT
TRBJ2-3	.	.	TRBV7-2	CASSVISAQYF	TGTGCCAGCAGCGTTATCTCGGCGCAGTATTTT
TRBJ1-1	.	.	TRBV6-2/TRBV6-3	CASSYGPAEAFF	TGTGCCAGCAGTTACGGGCCCGCTGAAGCTTTCTTT
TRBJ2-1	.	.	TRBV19	CASRPRADYLYNEQFF	TGTGCCAGTAGACCCCGTGCGGACTATCTCTACAATGAGCAGTTCTTC
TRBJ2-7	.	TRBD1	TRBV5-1	CASSLAPGTGPYEQYF	TGCGCCAGCAGCTTGGCGCCCGGGACAGGGCCCTACGAGCAGTACTTC
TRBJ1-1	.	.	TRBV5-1	CASSFVLGLNTEAFF	TGCGCCAGCAGCTTTGTTCTGGGCCTGAACACTGAAGCTTTCTTT
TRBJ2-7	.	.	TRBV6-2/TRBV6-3	CASSWTGLPPGEYF	TGTGCCAGCAGTTGGACGGGACTTCCGCCCGGGGAGTACTTC
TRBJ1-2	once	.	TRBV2	CASGAGRSANYGYTF	TGTGCCAGCGGGGCAGGGAGGTCAGCTAACTATGGCTACACCTTC
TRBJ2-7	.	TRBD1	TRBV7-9	CASSPYGTGVDEQYF	TGTGCCAGCAGCCCTTACGGGACAGGGGTCGACGAGCAGTACTTC
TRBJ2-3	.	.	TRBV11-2	CASSPAQLRGQYF	TGTGCCAGCAGCCCCGCACAGCTTCGTGGGCAGTATTTT
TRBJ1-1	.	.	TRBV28	CASSYQFEAFF	TGTGCCAGCAGTTATCAATTCGAAGCTTTCTTT
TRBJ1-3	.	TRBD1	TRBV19	CASSPRGRRNTIYF	TGTGCCAGTAGTCCCAGGGGGCGAAGGAACACCATATATTTT
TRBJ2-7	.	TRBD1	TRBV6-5	CASTPGGYHEQYF	TGTGCCAGCACTCCAGGGGGCTACCACGAGCAGTACTTC
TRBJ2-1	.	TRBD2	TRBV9	CASSIVLAGGFNEQFF	TGTGCCAGCAGCATAGTCCTAGCGGGGGGTTTCAATGAGCAGTTCTTC
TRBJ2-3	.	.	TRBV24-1	CATSDFGSSTDTQYF	TGTGCCACCAGTGATTTCGGTAGTAGCACAGATACGCAGTATTTT
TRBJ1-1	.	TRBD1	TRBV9	CASSVGAVGTETEAFF	TGTGCCAGCAGCGTAGGCGCCGTGGGGACAGAGACTGAAGCTTTCTTT
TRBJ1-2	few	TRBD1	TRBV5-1	CASSLGTGGTWGYGYTF	TGCGCCAGCAGCTTGGGGACAGGGGGCACCTGGGGCTATGGCTACACCTTC
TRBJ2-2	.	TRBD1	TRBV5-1	CASREGGPNTGELFF	TGCGCCAGCAGGGAAGGGGGCCCGAACACCGGGGAGCTGTTTTTT
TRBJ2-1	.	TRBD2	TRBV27	CASIPGGSSYNEQFF	TGTGCCAGCATCCCGGGGGGGAGCTCCTACAATGAGCAGTTCTTC
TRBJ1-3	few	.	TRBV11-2	CASSSPGTPAGNTIYF	TGTGCCAGCAGCTCCCCGGGAACTCCGGCTGGAAACACCATATATTTT
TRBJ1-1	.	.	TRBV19	CASSIDRNRDKGGTEAFF	TGTGCCAGTAGTATAGATCGGAACAGGGATAAGGGCGGGACTGAAGCTTTCTTT